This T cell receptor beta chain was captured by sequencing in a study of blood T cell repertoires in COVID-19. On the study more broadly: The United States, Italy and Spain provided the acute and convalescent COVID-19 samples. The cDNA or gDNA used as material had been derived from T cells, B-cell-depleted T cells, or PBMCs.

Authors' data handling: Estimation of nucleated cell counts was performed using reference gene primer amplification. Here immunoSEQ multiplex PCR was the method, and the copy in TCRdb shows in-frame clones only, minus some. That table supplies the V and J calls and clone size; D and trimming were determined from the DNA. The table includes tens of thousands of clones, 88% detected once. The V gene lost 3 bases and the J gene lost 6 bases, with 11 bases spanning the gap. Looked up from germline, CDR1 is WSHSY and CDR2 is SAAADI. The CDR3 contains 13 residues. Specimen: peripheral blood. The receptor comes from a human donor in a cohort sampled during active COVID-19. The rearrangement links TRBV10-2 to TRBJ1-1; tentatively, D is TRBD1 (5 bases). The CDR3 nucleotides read TGCGCCAGCAGTGACAGGGCGGTAGCTGAAGCTTTCTTT. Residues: CASSDRAVAEAFF.